The present TCR beta chain was sequenced within a study of radiation and T cells in renal cell carcinoma. Study-level background: Nephrectomy followed 15 Gy stereotactic body radiation by 4 weeks.

In the case of this clone: Its antigen is unknown.

Profiled with immunoSEQ multiplex PCR; TCRdb holds only in-frame clones, not every one. The data contain under 55,000 clones, roughly 84% of them seen just once; the ten biggest clones take up about 33%. Trimming cost V 3 bases and J 5 bases, with 14 bases left between them. Germline values: CDR1 KGHSH, CDR2 LQKENI. The CDR3 covers 15 residues. Time point meaning: baseline pretreatment blood. Treatment reported: 15 Gy SBRT to primary tumor, nephrectomy 4 weeks later. Clear cell pathology was present in this patient's renal cell carcinoma. Whole-study results and caveats: From baseline, blood top tumor clonotypes peaked at 2 weeks post-radiation.

The starting material was blood, obtained from a patient whose treatment included radiotherapy and nephrectomy. The chain employs TRBV18 and TRBJ2-1, with TRBD2 as a possible D gene (5 bases). The TCR was taken from a woman in her sixties or seventies with renal cell carcinoma. DNA of the CDR3: TGTGCCAGCTCACCCGCTTTACTGGGAGACAATGAGCAGTTCTTC. Protein sequence: CASSPALLGDNEQFF.